This T cell receptor (beta chain) derives from a study of cytomegalovirus exposure and HLA in healthy donors. Study observations and caveats: High specificity and sensitivity for cytomegalovirus status were reported for the classifier. In a later analysis, CMV-associated beta chains were mostly HLA-associated, it appeared. Several of the most significant clusters appeared linked to common viral pathogens, based on a later analysis.

The germline gives CDR1 LNHDA, CDR2 SQIVND (reference sequence). CDR3 length equals 13 residues. Trimming pared 4 bases from V and 3 bases from J, leaving 9 bases between. The PCR made use of 60 Vbeta and 13 Jbeta primers. Some clones are missing from TCRdb's copy, which holds only in-frame ones; the method was immunoSEQ multiplex PCR. The profile covers 170,000 or so clones, with 79% appearing a single time and approximately 0.7% taken by the ten largest. In regard to this clone: The antigen is undetermined.

The gene calls are TRBV19 and TRBJ2-5, with a weak D call TRBD1 (7 bases). Material for sequencing was PBMCs. This TCR derives from a woman in her thirties or forties in good health and CMV-seronegative. Written as DNA, the CDR3 is TGTGCCAGTAGTAGCGGGACAGAAGAGACCCAGTACTTC. Its protein product is CASSSGTEETQYF.